This T cell receptor (beta chain) was recorded in a study of cytomegalovirus exposure and HLA in healthy donors. As for this clone: As yet, its antigen is unknown.

This CDR3 is built from 15 residues. V lost 4 bases and J lost 6; bases outside the gene matches: 9. Germline CDR1 SGDLS, CDR2 YYNGEE. The study ran its PCR with 60 Vbeta and 13 Jbeta primers. Generated by immunoSEQ multiplex PCR, the TCRdb table keeps only in-frame clones and is missing some. Across about 140,000 clones, the top ten clones capture 0.96% of the sample. Overall study results and limits: A later analysis linked a missense variant in DCLRE1C to the trimming of TCR beta V and J genes. Later analysis showed most CMV-associated TCR beta chains appearing HLA-restricted. Common viral pathogens (according to a later analysis) appeared linked to several of the most significant clusters. According to a later analysis, donors in an Asian-associated ancestry cluster reportedly had fewer N-insertions than the 666-donor mean.

This TCR came from a male donor in good health and CMV-seronegative. The chain joins TRBV9 to TRBJ2-1; 8 nucleotides match TRBD2. Sequencing input: PBMCs. CDR3 amino acids: CASSPTGGFGNEQFF. CDR3 coding DNA: TGTGCCAGCAGCCCCACGGGGGGGTTCGGCAATGAGCAGTTCTTC.